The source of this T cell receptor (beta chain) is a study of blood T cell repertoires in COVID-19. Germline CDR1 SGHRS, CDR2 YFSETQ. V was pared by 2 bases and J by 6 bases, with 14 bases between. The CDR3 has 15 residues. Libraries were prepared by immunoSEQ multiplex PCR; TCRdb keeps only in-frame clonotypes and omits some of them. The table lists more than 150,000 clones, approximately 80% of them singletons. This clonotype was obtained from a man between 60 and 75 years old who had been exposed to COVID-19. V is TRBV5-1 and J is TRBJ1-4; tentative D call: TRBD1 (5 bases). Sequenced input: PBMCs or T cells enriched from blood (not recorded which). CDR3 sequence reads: CASSFWGDEDEKLFF. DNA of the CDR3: TGCGCCAGCAGCTTCTGGGGGGATGAGGATGAAAAACTGTTTTTT.